This TCR beta chain was observed in a study of blood T cells in healthy people across ages. Study-level results: Changes seen in expanded clonotypes were possibly confounded by donor CMV status left unknown. Observed TCR beta diversity per million T cells went down as age went up. This fall followed a roughly linear course with age.

This clonotype was observed at least ten times. Its antigen is currently unknown. In terms of origin and age, donors were healthy Caucasian individuals from Russia aged 6 to 90. Roughly 9 milliliters of peripheral blood were drawn from each donor. A sample-barcoded 5' primer and a J-beta primer mix were used in a second PCR of about 7 to 12 cycles. TCRdb re-called the 5' RACE reads through MiXCR, storing one row per CDR3 protein. This table has 650,000 to 700,000 distinct CDR3 sequences, roughly 30% appearing once. V lost 6 bases and J 0 bases, leaving 12 bases between the germline ends. Germline V gene lookup returns CDR1 DFQATT and CDR2 SNEGSKA (reference sequence). CDR3 length: 14 amino acids.

This chain uses TRBV20-1 with TRBJ2-4, with D perhaps TRBD1 or TRBD2 (6 bases each). The sequence was collected from a woman of 80 years or more in good health. Sequencing input: blood. The CDR3: CSALQGLAKNIQYF. As DNA, the CDR3 is TGCAGTGCCCTACAGGGACTAGCCAAAAACATTCAGTACTTC.